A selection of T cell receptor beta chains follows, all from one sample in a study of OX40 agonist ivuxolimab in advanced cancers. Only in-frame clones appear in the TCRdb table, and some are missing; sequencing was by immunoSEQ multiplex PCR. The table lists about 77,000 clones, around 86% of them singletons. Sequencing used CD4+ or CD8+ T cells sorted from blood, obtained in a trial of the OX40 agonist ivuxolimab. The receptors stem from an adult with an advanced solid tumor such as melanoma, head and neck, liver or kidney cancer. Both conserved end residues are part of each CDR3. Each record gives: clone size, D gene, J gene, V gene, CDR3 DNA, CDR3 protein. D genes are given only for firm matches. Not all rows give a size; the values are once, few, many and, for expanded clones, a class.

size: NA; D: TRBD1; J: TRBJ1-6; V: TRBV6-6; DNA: TGTGCCAGCAGTTACTCGACAGGGGCCAATTCACCCCTCCACTTT; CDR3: CASSYSTGANSPLHF
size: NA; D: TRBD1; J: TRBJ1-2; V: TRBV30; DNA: TGTGCCTGGAGCAAAACCGGGACAGCGTATGGCTACACCTTC; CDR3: CAWSKTGTAYGYTF
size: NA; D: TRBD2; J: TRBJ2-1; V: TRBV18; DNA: TGTGCCAGCTCACGGACATGGACTAGCGACAATGAGCAGTTCTTC; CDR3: CASSRTWTSDNEQFF
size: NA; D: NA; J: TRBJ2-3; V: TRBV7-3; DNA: TGTTCCACGGGGGATACGCAGTATTTT; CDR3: CSTGDTQYF
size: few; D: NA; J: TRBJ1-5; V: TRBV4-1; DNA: TGCGCCAGCAGCCAAGGGGATAGCAATCAGCCCCAGCATTTT; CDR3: CASSQGDSNQPQHF
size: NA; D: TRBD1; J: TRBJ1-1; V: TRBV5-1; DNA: TGCGCCAGCAGCTTGGACAGGGGGACTGAAGCTTTCTTT; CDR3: CASSLDRGTEAFF
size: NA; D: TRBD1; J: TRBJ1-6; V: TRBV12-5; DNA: TGTGCTAGTGGTTTGGGACAGGGTTATAATTCACCCCTCCACTTT; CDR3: CASGLGQGYNSPLHF
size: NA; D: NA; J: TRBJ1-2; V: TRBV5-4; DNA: TGTGCCAGCAGCTTGCCACGACAGACGACTAATGGCTACACCTTC; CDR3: CASSLPRQTTNGYTF
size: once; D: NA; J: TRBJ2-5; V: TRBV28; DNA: TGTGCCAGCAGTTTAGTCCAAGAGACCCAGTACTTC; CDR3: CASSLVQETQYF
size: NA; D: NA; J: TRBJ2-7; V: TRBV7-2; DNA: TGTGCCAGCAGCGAGAGCTCCTACGAGCAGTACTTC; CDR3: CASSESSYEQYF
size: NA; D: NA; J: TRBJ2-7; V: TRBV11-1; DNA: TGTGCCAGCAGCTTAGAGGCAGGGCCCTACGAGCAGTACTTC; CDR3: CASSLEAGPYEQYF
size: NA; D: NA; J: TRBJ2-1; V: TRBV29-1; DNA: TGCAGCGCCCAGCAGGGAGCCTACAATGAGCAGTTCTTC; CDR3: CSAQQGAYNEQFF
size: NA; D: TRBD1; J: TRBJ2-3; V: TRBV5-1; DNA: TGCGCCAGCAGCTTAGGGGACAGGGGGCCTCTAGGCACAGATACGCAGTATTTT; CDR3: CASSLGDRGPLGTDTQYF
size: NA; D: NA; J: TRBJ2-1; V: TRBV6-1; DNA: TGTGCCAGCAGTGAAGGAAGAGGGGGTGATGAGCAGTTCTTC; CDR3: CASSEGRGGDEQFF
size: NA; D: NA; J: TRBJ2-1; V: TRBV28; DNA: TGTGCCAGCAGCCCTACAGGGTTTCCTTACAATGAGCAGTTCTTC; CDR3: CASSPTGFPYNEQFF
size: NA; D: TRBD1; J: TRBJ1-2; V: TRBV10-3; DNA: TGTGCCATCAGTGATGACAGGGTTAGTGGCTACACCTTC; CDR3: CAISDDRVSGYTF
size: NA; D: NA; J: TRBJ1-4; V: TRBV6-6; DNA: TGTGCCAGCAGTTACGGGGCAACTAATGAAAAACTGTTTTTT; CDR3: CASSYGATNEKLFF
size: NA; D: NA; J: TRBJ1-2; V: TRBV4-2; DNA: TGTGCCAGCAGCCCCGAACTTACGAATGGCTACACCTTC; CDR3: CASSPELTNGYTF
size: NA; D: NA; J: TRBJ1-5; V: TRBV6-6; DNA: TGTGCCAGCAGTTACTCTGGGCAGGATAGCAATCAGCCCCAGCATTTT; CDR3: CASSYSGQDSNQPQHF
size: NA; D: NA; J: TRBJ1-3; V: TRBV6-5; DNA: TGTGCCAGCAGTCCAGGTCGTTTCTCTGGAAACACCATATATTTT; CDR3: CASSPGRFSGNTIYF
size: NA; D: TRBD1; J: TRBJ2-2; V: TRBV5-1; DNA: TGCGCCAGCCGAGACAGGGTCGCCACCGGGGAGCTGTTTTTT; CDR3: CASRDRVATGELFF
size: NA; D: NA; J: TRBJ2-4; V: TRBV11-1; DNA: TGTGCCAGCAGCTTAGGAGGGGCCAAAAACATTCAGTACTTC; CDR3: CASSLGGAKNIQYF
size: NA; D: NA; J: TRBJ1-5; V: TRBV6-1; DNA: TGTGCCAGCAGTTTAACAGGGAATCAGCCCCAGCATTTT; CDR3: CASSLTGNQPQHF
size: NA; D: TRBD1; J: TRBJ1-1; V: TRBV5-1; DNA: TGCGCCAGCCGACGGGACAGGGGTCGGAACACTGAAGCTTTCTTT; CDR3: CASRRDRGRNTEAFF
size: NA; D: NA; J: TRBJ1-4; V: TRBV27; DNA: TGTGCCAGCAGTCTAAGCCGGGACGGCCATGAAAAACTGTTTTTT; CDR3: CASSLSRDGHEKLFF
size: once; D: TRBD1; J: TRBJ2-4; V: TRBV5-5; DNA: TGTGCCAGCAGCTCCGGCTGGGACAGACTAGCCAAAAACATTCAGTACTTC; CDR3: CASSSGWDRLAKNIQYF
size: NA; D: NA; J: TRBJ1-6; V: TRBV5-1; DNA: TGCGCCAGCAGCTTGGACAAGCAGAGGGGCGATTCACCCCTCCACTTT; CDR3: CASSLDKQRGDSPLHF
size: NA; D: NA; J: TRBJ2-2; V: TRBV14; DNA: TGTGCCAGCAGCCAAGGCCGACTAAACACCGGGGAGCTGTTTTTT; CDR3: CASSQGRLNTGELFF
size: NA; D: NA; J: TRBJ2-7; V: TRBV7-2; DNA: TGTGCCAGCAGCCATTTGGAGATACTCGGGGAGCAGTACTTC; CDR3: CASSHLEILGEQYF
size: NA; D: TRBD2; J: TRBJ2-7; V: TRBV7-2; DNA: TGTGCCAGCAGCACCCAGGGACTAGCGGGAGGGGGTGGATACGAGCAGTACTTC; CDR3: CASSTQGLAGGGGYEQYF
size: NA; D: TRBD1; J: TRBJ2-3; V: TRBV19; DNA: TGTGCCAGTTGGGACAGGGGGATGACAGATACGCAGTATTTT; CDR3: CASWDRGMTDTQYF
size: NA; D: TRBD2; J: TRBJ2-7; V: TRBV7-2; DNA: TGTGCCAGCGGGACTAGCGGGGCCTACGAGCAGTACTTC; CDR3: CASGTSGAYEQYF
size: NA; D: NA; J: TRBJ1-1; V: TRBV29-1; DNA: TGCAGCGCTGGGGCGAGGGGATTGAACACTGAAGCTTTCTTT; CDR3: CSAGARGLNTEAFF
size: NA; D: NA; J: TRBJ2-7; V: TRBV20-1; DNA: TGCAGTGCCCGCATGGCTGTCGATCAGTACTTC; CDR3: CSARMAVDQYF
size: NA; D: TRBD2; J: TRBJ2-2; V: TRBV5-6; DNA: TGTGCCAGCGGCTCTCCTAGCGGGGGGCGGAACACCGGGGAGCTGTTTTTT; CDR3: CASGSPSGGRNTGELFF
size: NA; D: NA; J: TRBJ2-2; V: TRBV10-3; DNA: TGTGCCATCAGTGCGGACGGCCTTACGAACACCGGGGAGCTGTTTTTT; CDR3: CAISADGLTNTGELFF
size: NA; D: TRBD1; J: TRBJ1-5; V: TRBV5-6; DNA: TGTGCCAGCAGCTTCACAGGGGCTAATCAGCCCCAGCATTTT; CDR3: CASSFTGANQPQHF
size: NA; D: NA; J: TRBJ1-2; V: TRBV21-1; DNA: TGTGCCAGCAGCAAAATGATGGTCGGCATAAGGGACTATGGCTACACCTTC; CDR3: CASSKMMVGIRDYGYTF
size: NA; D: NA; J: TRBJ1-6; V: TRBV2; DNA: TGTGCCAGCACCGAAGGGGGGATAAATTCACCCCTCCACTTT; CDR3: CASTEGGINSPLHF
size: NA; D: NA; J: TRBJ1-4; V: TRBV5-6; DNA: TGTGCCAGCAGAAAGAGGGCTAATGAAAAACTGTTTTTT; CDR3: CASRKRANEKLFF